This passage covers 23 T cell receptor beta chains from one sample sequenced in a study of cytomegalovirus exposure and HLA in healthy donors (dated by TCRdb to about 2017). Library preparation employed the immunoSEQ multiplex PCR assay. A mixture of 60 forward primers for TCR Vbeta segments and 13 reverse primers for TCR Jbeta segments was used in the multiplex PCR. TCRdb stores this immuneACCESS table with in-frame sequences only. Part of the clones is absent; in the studies checked, under half of the shortfall reflects unresolved V genes, and no reason is known for the rest. The table kept for this sample lists about 160,000 clones. Around 1.5% of the sample lies in the top ten. The sequenced sample consisted of PBMCs. Receptor source: a woman in her forties or fifties in good health and CMV-seronegative.

The V and J genes are TRBV14 and TRBJ2-7, with a possible D match to TRBD2 (5 bases). The ends were cut back, 4 bases at V and 3 bases at J, with 10 bases in the middle. Looked up from germline, CDR1 is SGHDN and CDR2 is FVKESK. The CDR3 totals 13 residues. CDR3 protein: CASSLLGFYEQYF. DNA of the CDR3: TGTGCCAGCAGCCTACTAGGATTCTACGAGCAGTACTTC.

The V and J genes are TRBV5-1 and TRBJ2-5, with D possibly being TRBD1 (6 bases). V was trimmed by 5 bases and J by 2 bases, leaving 10 bases between them. Germline V CDR1 and CDR2: SGHRS, YFSETQ. The CDR3 extends over 13 amino acids. This chain's CDR3 is CASRTGGQETQYF. The DNA for the CDR3 is TGCGCCAGCAGGACAGGAGGTCAAGAGACCCAGTACTTC.

This chain connects TRBV23-1 to TRBJ1-5; D unclear. TRBV23-1 is classed as an ORF, of uncertain function. V lost 8 bases and J 4 bases, leaving 15 bases between the germline ends. CDR3 length: 14 residues. DNA of the CDR3: TGCGCCAGCCCCACCGGCAGGTTAAATCAGCCCCAGCATTTT. Its translation: CASPTGRLNQPQHF.

The chain uses TRBV28 and TRBJ2-7; a weak D match, TRBD2 (6 bases). Trimming stripped 2 bases from V and 6 bases from J, with 11 bases between. The germline CDR1 and CDR2 sequences are MDHEN and SYDVKM. The CDR3 runs to 13 residues. CDR3 sequence: CASSLLQGGEQYF. DNA for the CDR3: TGTGCCAGCAGTTTACTGCAGGGAGGCGAGCAGTACTTC.

The V gene is TRBV27, the J gene TRBJ1-2; 9 nucleotides align to TRBD1. V shed 6 bases, J shed 4 bases, and the junction held 12 bases outside the gene matches. CDR1 MNHEY and CDR2 SMNVEV come from the germline V gene (reference sequence). The CDR3 contains 16 residues. CDR3 sequence: CASRTGPGQGSYGYTF. The CDR3 DNA is TGTGCCAGCAGGACGGGCCCGGGACAGGGTTCCTATGGCTACACCTTC.

Note on this clone: The junction departs from germline at one end; a sequencing error may be responsible. Additional DNA sequences in this sample encode the identical CDR3. This chain joins TRBV6-5 and TRBJ1-1; D not resolved. The V gene's germline CDR1 is MNHEY and CDR2 SVGAGI. The CDR3 length is 15 residues. CDR3 region: CASSYSRAQNTEAFF. As DNA, the CDR3 is TGCGCCAGCAGTTACTCGCGGGCCCAGAACACTGAAGCTTTCTTT.

The rearrangement links TRBV19 to TRBJ2-7; 10 bases map to TRBD2. There are 14 residues in the CDR3. The germline gives CDR1 LNHDA, CDR2 SQIVND (reference sequence). The junction had 2 bases not matched to a gene; V was cut back by 2 bases and J by 4 bases. Written as DNA, the CDR3 is TGTGCCAGTAGTATAACACTAGCGGGGTACGAGCAGTACTTC. Translated: CASSITLAGYEQYF.

The genes are TRBV9 and TRBJ2-1, with 14 bases fitting TRBD2. The CDR3 has 17 amino acids. V trimming: 0 bases; J trimming: 9 bases; junction bases outside the gene matches: 8. The germline CDR1 and CDR2 sequences are SGDLS and YYNGEE. The CDR3 DNA follows: TGTGCCAGCAGCGTAGTCCCCGGGACTAGCGGGAGCATTGAGCAGTTCTTC. As protein: CASSVVPGTSGSIEQFF.

The chain links TRBV6-6 to TRBJ2-2; 7 bases match TRBD2. The V segment lost 4 bases and the J segment 2 bases; nucleotides outside the gene matches: 7. The CDR3 contains 16 residues. The germline V gene has CDR1 MNHNY and CDR2 SVGAGI (reference sequence). CDR3 in amino acids: CASSSPGGANTGELFF. The CDR3 DNA is TGTGCCAGCAGTTCCCCGGGGGGAGCCAACACCGGGGAGCTGTTTTTT.

V is TRBV11-2 and J is TRBJ1-2; 8 bases are a match to TRBD1. Germline assignment: CDR1 SGHAT and CDR2 FQNNGV. The CDR3 contains 15 residues. After removal of 0 bases from V and 5 bases from J, the junction contained 5 bases not matched to a gene. The CDR3 nucleotides read TGTGCCAGCAGCTTAGACCAGGACAGGGCGTATGGCTACACCTTC. This sequence encodes CASSLDQDRAYGYTF.

This sequence joins TRBV13 and TRBJ2-7; 10 nucleotides match TRBD1. Germline values: CDR1 PRHDT, CDR2 FYEKMQ (reference sequence). The CDR3 spans 14 residues. The V gene end was trimmed by 4 bases and the J gene end by 5 bases; junction bases not matched to a gene: 5. The CDR3 sequence: CASSSGQGQHEQYF. The CDR3 region has the DNA TGTGCCAGCAGCTCGGGACAGGGGCAACACGAGCAGTACTTC.

V gene TRBV7-2 combines with J gene TRBJ2-6, with TRBD1 matching 8 bases. The CDR3 spans 16 residues. Germline assignment: CDR1 SGHTA and CDR2 FQGNSA. The junction had 8 bases not matched to a gene; V was cut back by 8 bases and J by 2 bases. The chain's CDR3 is CASQRQGSTGANVLTF. Written as DNA, the CDR3 is TGTGCCAGCCAAAGACAGGGGTCAACTGGGGCCAACGTCCTGACTTTC.

The gene calls are TRBV4-3 and TRBJ2-1; 10 bases match TRBD2. The CDR3 spans 15 residues. V was pared by 0 bases and J by 9 bases, with 5 bases of the junction left unmatched. Germline loops: CDR1 LGHNA, CDR2 YSLEER. The CDR3 DNA reads as TGCGCCAGCAGCCAAGACTCTAGCGGGAGTGTTGAGCAGTTCTTC. It codes for CASSQDSSGSVEQFF.

The V call is TRBV19, the J call TRBJ2-3; D gene ambiguous. This CDR3 spans 12 amino acids. Germline-derived CDR1 and CDR2 are LNHDA and SQIVND (reference sequence). The V and J ends lost 5 bases and 2 bases respectively, with 5 bases between them. The CDR3 loop reads CASSPHTDTQYF. The CDR3 DNA is TGTGCCAGTAGTCCCCACACAGATACGCAGTATTTT.

CDR3 sequence (DNA): TGTGCCAGCAGTTTATCAATGGGCCTGAACACTGAAGCTTTCTTT. It codes for CASSLSMGLNTEAFF. The V gene is TRBV28, the J gene TRBJ1-1; no reliable D call. The CDR3 is made up of 15 amino acids. With 1 base removed from V and 0 bases from J, the gap between germline ends came to 9 bases. CDR1 is MDHEN, CDR2 SYDVKM, per germline.

The rearrangement uses TRBV19 and TRBJ1-1; no definite D call. CDR3 length: 13 amino acids. Trimming shortened V by 5 bases and J by 1 base, and 8 bases separated the two germline ends. Germline lookup yields CDR1 LNHDA and CDR2 SQIVND (reference sequence). CDR3 sequence: CASSYRENTEAFF. CDR3 coding DNA: TGTGCCAGTAGTTACCGGGAGAACACTGAAGCTTTCTTT.

This sequence joins TRBV4-2 and TRBJ2-7; TRBD1 aligns across 10 bases. J gave up 3 bases and V 2 bases, and 1 base lay outside the gene matches. Germline CDR1 is LGHNA and CDR2 is YNFKEQ. The length of the CDR3 is 14 residues. The CDR3 region is CASSQRDRGYEQYF. CDR3 bases: TGTGCCAGCAGCCAACGGGACAGGGGCTACGAGCAGTACTTC.

This rearrangement joins TRBV28 to TRBJ1-2, with D perhaps TRBD1 (6 bases). V was clipped by 6 bases and J by 4 bases, with 15 bases between them. The CDR3 sequence is 14 residues long. The germline V gene has CDR1 MDHEN and CDR2 SYDVKM. The chain's CDR3 is CASRRGGEGYGYTF. CDR3 nucleotides: TGTGCCAGCAGAAGGGGGGGGGAGGGCTATGGCTACACCTTC.

The V gene is TRBV18, the J gene TRBJ2-7; TRBD1 matches 10 bases. CDR1 KGHSH and CDR2 LQKENI come from the germline V gene. The J segment lost 4 bases and the V segment lost 6 bases, leaving 9 bases of the junction unmatched. The CDR3 length is 15 residues. The DNA of the CDR3 is TGTGCCAGCTCCCTGGGAGGGGACAGGGGTTACGAGCAGTACTTC. Protein sequence: CASSLGGDRGYEQYF. The full variable domain, with the rest looked up from reference TRBV18 and TRBJ2-7, is NAGVMQNPRHLVRRRGQEARLRCSPMKGHSHVYWYRQLPEEGLKFMVYLQKENIIDESGMPKERFSAEFPKEGPSILRIQQVVRGDSAAYFCASSLGGDRGYEQYFGPGTRLTVT.

A note on this clone: This CDR3 is also generated by other DNA sequences in the sample. The rearrangement joins TRBV5-6 to TRBJ1-5; no definite D call. The CDR3 is made up of 13 amino acids. Trimming removed 2 bases at V and 4 bases at J, with 7 bases between. The V gene's germline CDR1 is SGHDT and CDR2 YYEEEE. CDR3 sequence reads: CASSFSSNQPQHF. The CDR3 DNA reads as TGTGCCAGCAGCTTCTCCTCTAATCAGCCCCAGCATTTT.

The chain uses TRBV5-1 and TRBJ2-5, with D possibly matching TRBD1 (5 bases). The CDR3 spans 17 residues. Per the germline V gene, CDR1 is SGHRS and CDR2 is YFSETQ. The V gene lost 0 bases and the J gene lost 0 bases, with 15 bases spanning the gap. CDR3 amino acids: CASSLERGGTNQETQYF. The CDR3 coding sequence is TGCGCCAGCAGCTTGGAAAGGGGCGGAACTAACCAAGAGACCCAGTACTTC.

The chain carries TRBV4-2 and TRBJ2-1, with TRBD2 identical over 9 bases. This CDR3 spans 18 amino acids. J gave up 7 bases and V 0 bases, and 13 bases lay outside the gene matches. CDR1 LGHNA and CDR2 YNFKEQ come from the germline V gene. The CDR3 loop reads CASSQDSTAGGASNEQFF. The CDR3 bases are TGTGCCAGCAGCCAAGATTCTACCGCGGGGGGGGCCTCAAATGAGCAGTTCTTC.

The J gene is TRBJ1-5, the V gene TRBV4-1, with D possibly matching TRBD1 (5 bases). Between the trimmed V and J ends, which lost 1 base and 2 bases, there was a span of 6 bases. CDR3 size: 14 residues. Germline CDR1 is MGHRA and CDR2 is YSYEKL. This CDR3 reads CASSQVRGNQPQHF. The DNA of the CDR3 is TGCGCCAGCAGCCAAGTCAGGGGCAATCAGCCCCAGCATTTT.